These 17 T cell receptor beta chains share one sample of origin, sequenced in a study of shared clonotypes between healthy human individuals (dated by TCRdb to the early 2020s). The library came from the immunoSEQ multiplex PCR assay. Drawn from immuneACCESS, this table holds only the in-frame rearrangements with V and J called that TCRdb kept. Clones are partly lost; checked studies trace under half to an unresolved V gene and leave the rest unexplained. Recorded for this sample are 300,000 to 400,000 clones; around 86% of them occurred a single time. The top ten constitute around 16% of the sample. Sequencing was done on a sample of memory CD8+ T cells sorted from blood. The intended sense of this specimen's cell subset or site label: CD45RO+ cells pooled with CCR7-negative TemRA cells. These TCRs come from a young man in good health.

J is TRBJ2-4 and V is TRBV6-1; 7 nucleotides match TRBD2. Germline V gives CDR1 MNHNS, CDR2 SASEGT. The length of the CDR3 is 15 residues. The junction had 13 bases not matched to a gene; V was cut back by 1 base and J by 13 bases. CDR3 protein: CASSEGPLLADRQYF. In DNA, the CDR3 is TGTGCCAGCAGTGAAGGCCCCCTTCTAGCGGACCGACAGTACTTC.

This clone was counted a single time. J is TRBJ1-6 and V is TRBV11-2; D gene ambiguous. This CDR3 spans 15 amino acids. V lost 1 base, J lost 3 bases, and 7 bases lay in between. Germline CDR1 is SGHAT and CDR2 is FQNNGV. The CDR3 loop reads CASSLGRLYNSPLHF. The CDR3 bases are TGTGCCAGCAGCTTAGGGCGGCTCTATAATTCACCCCTCCACTTT.

The chain combines TRBV27 with TRBJ1-5, with 7 bases matching TRBD1. CDR1 and CDR2 (germline): MNHEY, SMNVEV (reference sequence). CDR3 length equals 14 residues. The trim removed 4 bases at V and 7 bases at J, leaving 7 bases unmatched. CDR3 amino acids: CASSSDRDRQPQHF. CDR3 coding DNA: TGTGCCAGCAGTTCCGACAGGGATCGGCAGCCCCAGCATTTT.

This sequence joins TRBV5-1 and TRBJ1-5; D unclear. Trimming removed 6 bases from V and 9 bases from J, with 28 bases in between. Germline loops: CDR1 SGHRS, CDR2 YFSETQ. This CDR3 is 17 amino acids long. CDR3 DNA sequence: TGCGCCAGCAACACCTCTCGTGGGCAGATCGGGATCCGGCCCCAGCATTTT. This gives the protein CASNTSRGQIGIRPQHF.

This clone was observed once. The rearrangement links TRBV27 to TRBJ2-1, with 12 bases lining up with TRBD2. Germline V gene lookup returns CDR1 MNHEY and CDR2 SMNVEV (reference sequence). The CDR3 has 15 amino acids. The J segment lost 2 bases and the V segment lost 6 bases, leaving 2 bases of the junction unmatched. In DNA, the CDR3 is TGTGCCAGCAGACTAGCGGGAGGACCCTACAATGAGCAGTTCTTC. It codes for CASRLAGGPYNEQFF.

The chain recombines TRBV4-1 with TRBJ2-7, with D possibly matching TRBD2 (5 bases). Germline V lookup: CDR1 MGHRA, CDR2 YSYEKL. This CDR3 is 13 amino acids long. The germline V and J ends were trimmed by 4 bases and 3 bases, with 10 bases remaining between them. The CDR3 nucleotides are TGCGCCAGCAGCCTGCGACGGGGCTACGAGCAGTACTTC. It codes for CASSLRRGYEQYF.

V gene TRBV28 combines with J gene TRBJ1-1; D is unresolved. Germline CDR1 MDHEN, CDR2 SYDVKM. Trimming removed 7 bases at V and 1 base at J, with 7 bases between. The CDR3 consists of 12 residues. In DNA, the CDR3 is TGTGCCAGCAATCCGGAGAACACTGAAGCTTTCTTT. It encodes CASNPENTEAFF.

The chain joins TRBV12-5 to TRBJ2-4; TRBD1 matches at 8 bases. CDR3 length: 17 residues. Per the germline V gene, CDR1 is LGHNT and CDR2 is FRNRAP. J gave up 2 bases and V 5 bases, and 11 bases lay outside the gene matches. DNA for the CDR3: TGTGCTAGTGGTACTCCGTCAGGGGGCAAGTCCAAAAACATTCAGTACTTC. Protein sequence: CASGTPSGGKSKNIQYF.

The V call is TRBV4-3, the J call TRBJ1-1; 7 bases match TRBD1. The CDR3 runs to 15 residues. CDR1 LGHNA and CDR2 YSLEER come from the germline V gene. V shed 1 base and J 0 bases; nucleotides not matched to a gene: 2. DNA for the CDR3: TGCGCCAGCAGCCAAGGGACAGGCATGAACACTGAAGCTTTCTTT. Translation gives CASSQGTGMNTEAFF.

Remarks on this clone: A read error may explain this, as a much larger clone is one base away. The genes are TRBV5-6 and TRBJ2-1; D not resolved. The germline V and J ends were trimmed by 3 bases and 3 bases, with 1 base remaining between them. CDR3 length: 11 residues. CDR1 is SGHDT, CDR2 YYEEEE, per germline. The DNA of the CDR3 is TGTGCCAGCAGCTACTACAATGAGCAGTTCTTC. This codes for CASSYYNEQFF.

The rearrangement uses TRBV4-3 and TRBJ2-7; 11 bases are a match to TRBD2. V trimming: 0 bases; J trimming: 2 bases; junction bases outside the gene matches: 6. CDR3 length: 17 residues. CDR1 LGHNA and CDR2 YSLEER come from the germline V gene. This CDR3 reads CASSQDLTGLAAYEQYF. The DNA of the CDR3 is TGCGCCAGCAGCCAAGATCTAACGGGACTAGCGGCCTACGAGCAGTACTTC.

The DNA of the CDR3 is TGTGCCAGCAGTGAAAGGGCAGAAGGGACTGAAGCTTTCTTT. Protein product: CASSERAEGTEAFF. The chain has TRBV2 and TRBJ1-1; D unclear. Trimming took off 2 bases at V and 5 bases at J, with 12 bases between the two ends. The CDR3 length is 14 residues. Germline V gene data show CDR1 as SNHLY and CDR2 as FYNNEI.

The DNA of the CDR3 is TGCGCCAGCAGCCAACCGGGACTAGCGGGTCAAGAGACCCAGTACTTC. This gives the protein CASSQPGLAGQETQYF. This sequence joins TRBV4-1 and TRBJ2-5, with 12 positions matching TRBD2. This CDR3 is 16 amino acids long. V lost 2 bases to trimming and J lost 2 bases; unmatched junction nucleotides: 3. Germline assignment: CDR1 MGHRA and CDR2 YSYEKL.

This clone was detected many times. The chain is built from TRBV5-6 and TRBJ2-5; possible D gene TRBD1, 5 bases. This CDR3 has 14 residues. V was pared by 5 bases and J by 1 base, with 12 bases between. Germline assignment: CDR1 SGHDT and CDR2 YYEEEE. This CDR3 is CASRQGSVQETQYF. DNA of the CDR3: TGTGCCAGCAGGCAGGGTAGTGTCCAAGAGACCCAGTACTTC. Together with reference TRBV5-6 and TRBJ2-5, the CDR3 gives the full variable domain: DAGVTQSPTHLIKTRGQQVTLRCSPKSGHDTVSWYQQALGQGPQFIFQYYEEEERQRGNFPDRFSGHQFPNYSSELNVNALLLGDSALYLCASRQGSVQETQYFGPGTRLLVL.

Comment on this clone: This may arise from a read error, as a much more abundant clone is one base away. The sample contains more than one DNA sequence encoding this CDR3. The CDR3 reads CASSLGYEQYF. Written as DNA, the CDR3 is TGTGCCAGCAGCTTGGGCTACGAGCAGTACTTC. V and J are TRBV5-4 and TRBJ2-7; D is uncertain. Trimming took 0 bases from V and 3 from J, leaving 1 base between them. The CDR3 length is 11 residues. Germline V gives CDR1 SGHNT, CDR2 YYREEE (reference sequence).

Here the CDR3 DNA reads TGTGCCAGCAGCTTATATATCCTCCCCGGGGAGCTGTTTTTT. Translating it yields CASSLYILPGELFF. The rearrangement uses TRBV7-9 and TRBJ2-2; D is ambiguous. Germline V gene sequence: CDR1 SEHNR, CDR2 FQNEAQ (reference sequence). CDR3 length: 14 residues. V shed 2 bases and J shed 6 bases, with 10 bases lying between them.

With respect to this clone: This clone may be a read error of a much larger clone one base away. This chain joins TRBV6-5 and TRBJ2-2; 8 bases line up with TRBD1. The germline V gene encodes CDR1 MNHEY and CDR2 SVGAGI. The CDR3 has 14 amino acids. J lost 2 bases, V lost 6 bases, and 2 bases had no gene match. CDR3 DNA: TGTGCCAGCAGCGCAGGGGGCAACACCGGGGAGCTGTTTTTT. Protein product: CASSAGGNTGELFF.